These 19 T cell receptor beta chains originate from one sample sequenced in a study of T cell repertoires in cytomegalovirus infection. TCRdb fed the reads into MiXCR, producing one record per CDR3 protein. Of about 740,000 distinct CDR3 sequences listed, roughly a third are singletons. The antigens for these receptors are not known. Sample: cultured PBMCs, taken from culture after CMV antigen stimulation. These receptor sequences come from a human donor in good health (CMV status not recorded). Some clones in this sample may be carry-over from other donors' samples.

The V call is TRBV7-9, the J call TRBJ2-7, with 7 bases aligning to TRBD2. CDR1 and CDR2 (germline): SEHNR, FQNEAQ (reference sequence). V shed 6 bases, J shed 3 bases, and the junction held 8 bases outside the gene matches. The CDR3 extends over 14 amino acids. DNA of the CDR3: TGTGCCAGCAGTTCCGGGGGAGGGGACTACGAGCAGTACTTC. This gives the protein CASSSGGGDYEQYF.

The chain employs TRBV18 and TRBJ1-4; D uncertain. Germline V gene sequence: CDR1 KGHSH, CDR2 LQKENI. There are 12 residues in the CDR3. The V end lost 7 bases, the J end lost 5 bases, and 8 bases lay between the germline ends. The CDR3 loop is CASCRSNEKLFF. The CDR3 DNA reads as TGTGCCAGCTGTAGGTCGAATGAAAAACTGTTTTTT.

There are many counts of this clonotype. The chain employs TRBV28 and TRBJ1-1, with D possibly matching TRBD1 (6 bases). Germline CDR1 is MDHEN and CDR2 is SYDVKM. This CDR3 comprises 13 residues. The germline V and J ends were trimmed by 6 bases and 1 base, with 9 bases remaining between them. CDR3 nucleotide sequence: TGTGCCAGCAGGAGGACAGCGAACACTGAAGCTTTCTTT. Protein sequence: CASRRTANTEAFF.

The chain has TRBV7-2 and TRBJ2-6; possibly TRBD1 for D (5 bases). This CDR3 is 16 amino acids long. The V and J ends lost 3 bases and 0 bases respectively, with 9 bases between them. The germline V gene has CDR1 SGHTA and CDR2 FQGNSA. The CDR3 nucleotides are TGTGCCAGCAGCTTTCAGGGAAGCTCTGGGGCCAACGTCCTGACTTTC. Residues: CASSFQGSSGANVLTF.

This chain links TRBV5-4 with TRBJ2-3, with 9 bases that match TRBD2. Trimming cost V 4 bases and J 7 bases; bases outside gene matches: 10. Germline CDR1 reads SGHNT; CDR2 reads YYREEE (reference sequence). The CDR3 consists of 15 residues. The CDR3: CASSARAGGPHTQYF. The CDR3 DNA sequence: TGTGCCAGCAGCGCAAGGGCGGGGGGGCCACATACGCAGTATTTT.

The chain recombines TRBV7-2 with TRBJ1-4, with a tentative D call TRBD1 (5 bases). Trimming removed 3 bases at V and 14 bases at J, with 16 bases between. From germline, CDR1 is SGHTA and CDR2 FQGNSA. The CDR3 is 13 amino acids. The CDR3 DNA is TGTGCCAGCAGCTTTGGGGCTCCGGGATTTCTGTTTTTT. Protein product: CASSFGAPGFLFF. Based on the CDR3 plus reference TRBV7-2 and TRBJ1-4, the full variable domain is GAGVSQSPSNKVTEKGKDVELRCDPISGHTALYWYRQSLGQGLEFLIYFQGNSAPDKSGLPSDRFSAERTGGSVSTLTIQRTQQEDSAVYLCASSFGAPGFLFFGSGTQLSVL.

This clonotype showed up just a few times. The CDR3 spells CASSLRQGLLNTQYF. Written as DNA, the CDR3 is TGTGCCAGCAGCTTAAGGCAGGGATTGTTGAATACGCAGTATTTT. The J gene is TRBJ2-3, the V gene TRBV7-2, with TRBD1 as a possible D gene (5 bases). Germline lookup yields CDR1 SGHTA and CDR2 FQGNSA. This CDR3 has 15 residues. Deletions cut 2 bases from V and 7 bases from J, with 16 bases between.

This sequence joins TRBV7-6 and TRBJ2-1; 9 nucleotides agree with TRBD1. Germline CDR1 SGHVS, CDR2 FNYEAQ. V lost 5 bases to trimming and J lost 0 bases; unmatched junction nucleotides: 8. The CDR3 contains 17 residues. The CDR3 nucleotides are TGTGCCAGCAGCCCGGGACAGGGAGGAAACTCCTACAATGAGCAGTTCTTC. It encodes CASSPGQGGNSYNEQFF. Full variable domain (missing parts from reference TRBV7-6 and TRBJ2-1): GAGVSQSPRYKVTKRGQDVALRCDPISGHVSLYWYRQALGQGPEFLTYFNYEAQQDKSGLPNDRFSAERPEGSISTLTIQRTEQRDSAMYRCASSPGQGGNSYNEQFFGPGTRLTVL.

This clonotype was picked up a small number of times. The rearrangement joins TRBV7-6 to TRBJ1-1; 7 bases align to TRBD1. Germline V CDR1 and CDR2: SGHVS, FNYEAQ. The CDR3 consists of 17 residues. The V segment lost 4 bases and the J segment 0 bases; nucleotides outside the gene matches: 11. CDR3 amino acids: CASSSKSSGGVNTEAFF. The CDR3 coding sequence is TGTGCCAGCAGCTCCAAATCCTCAGGGGGGGTGAACACTGAAGCTTTCTTT.

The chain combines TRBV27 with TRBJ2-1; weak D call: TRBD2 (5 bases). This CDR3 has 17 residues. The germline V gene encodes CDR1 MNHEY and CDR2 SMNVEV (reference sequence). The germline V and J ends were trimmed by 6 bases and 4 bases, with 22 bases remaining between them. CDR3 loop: CASRLTGPGIFYNEQFF. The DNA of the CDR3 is TGTGCCAGCAGGTTAACCGGGCCGGGGATTTTTTACAATGAGCAGTTCTTC.

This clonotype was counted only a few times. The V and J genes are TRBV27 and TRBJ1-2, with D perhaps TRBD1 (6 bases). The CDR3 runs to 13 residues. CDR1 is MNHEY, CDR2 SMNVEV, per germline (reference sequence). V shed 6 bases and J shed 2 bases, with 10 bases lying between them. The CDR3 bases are TGTGCCAGCAGAAAAGACAGGAACTATGGCTACACCTTC. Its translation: CASRKDRNYGYTF.

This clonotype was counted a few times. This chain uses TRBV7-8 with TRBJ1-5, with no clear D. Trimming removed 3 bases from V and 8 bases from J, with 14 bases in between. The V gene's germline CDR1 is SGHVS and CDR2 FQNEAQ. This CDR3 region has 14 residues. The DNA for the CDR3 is TGTGCCAGCAGCTTCCCCCCTGCTGGTAAGCCCCAGCATTTT. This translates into CASSFPPAGKPQHF.

CDR3 nucleotide sequence: TGTGCCAGCGGGGACGGAGGGATGGGGGAGACCCAGTACTTC. This codes for CASGDGGMGETQYF. The chain couples TRBV2 to TRBJ2-5; perhaps TRBD2 as D (6 bases). In germline, CDR1 is SNHLY, CDR2 FYNNEI. Trimming stripped 8 bases from V and 5 bases from J, with 18 bases between. The CDR3 spans 14 residues.

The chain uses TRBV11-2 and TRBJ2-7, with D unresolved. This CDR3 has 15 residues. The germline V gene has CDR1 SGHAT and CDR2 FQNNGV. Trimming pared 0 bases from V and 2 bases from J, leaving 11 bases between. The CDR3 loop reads CASSLEAPRTYEQYF. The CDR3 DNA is TGTGCCAGCAGCTTAGAGGCTCCCAGAACCTACGAGCAGTACTTC.

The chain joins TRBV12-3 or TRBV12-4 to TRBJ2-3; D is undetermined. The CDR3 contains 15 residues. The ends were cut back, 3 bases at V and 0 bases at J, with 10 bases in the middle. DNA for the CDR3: TGTGCCAGCAGTTTGGTCACGGGTAGCACAGATACGCAGTATTTT. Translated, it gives CASSLVTGSTDTQYF.

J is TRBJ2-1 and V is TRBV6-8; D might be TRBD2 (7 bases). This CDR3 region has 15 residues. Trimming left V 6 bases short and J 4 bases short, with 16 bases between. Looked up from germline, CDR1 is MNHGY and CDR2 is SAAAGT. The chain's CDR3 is CASSSLGGGYNEQFF. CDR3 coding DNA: TGTGCCAGCAGCTCCCTGGGAGGGGGATACAATGAGCAGTTCTTC.

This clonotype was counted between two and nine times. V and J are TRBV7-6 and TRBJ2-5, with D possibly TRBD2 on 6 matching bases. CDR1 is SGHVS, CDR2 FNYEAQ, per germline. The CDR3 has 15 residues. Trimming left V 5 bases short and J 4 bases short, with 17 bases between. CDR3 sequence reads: CASSPRRGFRETQYF. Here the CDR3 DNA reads TGTGCCAGCAGCCCCCGGAGGGGATTCCGAGAGACCCAGTACTTC. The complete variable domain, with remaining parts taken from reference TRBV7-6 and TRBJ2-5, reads GAGVSQSPRYKVTKRGQDVALRCDPISGHVSLYWYRQALGQGPEFLTYFNYEAQQDKSGLPNDRFSAERPEGSISTLTIQRTEQRDSAMYRCASSPRRGFRETQYFGPGTRLLVL.

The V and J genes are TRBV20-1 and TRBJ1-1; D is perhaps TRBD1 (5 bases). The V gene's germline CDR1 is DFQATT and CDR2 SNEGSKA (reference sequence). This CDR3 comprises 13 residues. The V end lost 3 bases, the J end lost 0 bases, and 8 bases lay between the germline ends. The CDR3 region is CSARGRMNTEAFF. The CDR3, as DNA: TGCAGTGCTAGGGGACGGATGAACACTGAAGCTTTCTTT.

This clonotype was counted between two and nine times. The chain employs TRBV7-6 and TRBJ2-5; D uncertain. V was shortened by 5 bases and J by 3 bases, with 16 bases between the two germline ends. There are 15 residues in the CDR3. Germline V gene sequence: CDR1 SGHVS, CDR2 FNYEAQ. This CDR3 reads CASSAGPLMEETQYF. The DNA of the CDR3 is TGTGCCAGCAGCGCCGGTCCCTTAATGGAAGAGACCCAGTACTTC.